The clone carrying this TCR beta chain was recorded a few times. No antigen is known for it. One end of the junction varies from germline; a read error may be responsible. The CDR3 has 12 residues. Germline lookup yields CDR1 LNHNV and CDR2 YYDKDF (reference sequence). TCRdb called the 5' RACE reads again in MiXCR, with one record for every CDR3 protein. In the table there are a few hundred thousand distinct CDR3 sequences, 8% to 10% of which are singletons. The sample belongs to a study of T-cell memory formation after mild COVID-19. Findings and caveats of the study: Clones contracting day 15 to 85 were balanced CD4/CD8; later expanders leaned CD4+.

The material sequenced was PBMCs or a T cell subset sorted from them (not recorded which). The genes are TRBV15 and TRBJ1-6, with D tentatively TRBD1 (6 bases). This receptor was identified in a man aged 18 to 29 who had mild COVID-19 (a few samples of this study predate the infection). Cell type and time point are not known. The DNA for the CDR3 is TGTGCCACCAGCAGAGATACCGGGACAAGGGTTTTT. It codes for CATSRDTGTRVF.